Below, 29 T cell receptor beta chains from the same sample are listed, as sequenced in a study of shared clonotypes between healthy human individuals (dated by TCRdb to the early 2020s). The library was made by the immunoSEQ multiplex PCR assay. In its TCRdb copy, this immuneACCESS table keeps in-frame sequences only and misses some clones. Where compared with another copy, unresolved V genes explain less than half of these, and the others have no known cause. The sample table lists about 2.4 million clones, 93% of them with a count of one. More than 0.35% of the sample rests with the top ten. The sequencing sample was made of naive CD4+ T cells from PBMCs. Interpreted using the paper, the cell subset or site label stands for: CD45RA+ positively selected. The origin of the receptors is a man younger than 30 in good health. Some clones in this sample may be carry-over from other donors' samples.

CDR3 DNA sequence: TGTGCCAGCAGCACTAGCAGGTTATCGGATACGCAGTATTTT. It specifies CASSTSRLSDTQYF. V usage is TRBV7-9 and J usage is TRBJ2-3; D perhaps matches TRBD2 (6 bases). V lost 5 bases to trimming and J lost 6 bases, with 15 bases between them. The germline V gene encodes CDR1 SEHNR and CDR2 FQNEAQ (reference sequence). This CDR3 has 14 residues.

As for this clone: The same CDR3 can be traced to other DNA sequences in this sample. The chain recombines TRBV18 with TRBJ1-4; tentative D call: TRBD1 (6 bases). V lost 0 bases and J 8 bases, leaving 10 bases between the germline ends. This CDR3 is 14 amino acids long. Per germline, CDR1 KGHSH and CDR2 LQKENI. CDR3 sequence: CASSPPGGNEKLFF. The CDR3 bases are TGTGCCAGCTCACCACCAGGGGGGAACGAAAAACTGTTTTTT.

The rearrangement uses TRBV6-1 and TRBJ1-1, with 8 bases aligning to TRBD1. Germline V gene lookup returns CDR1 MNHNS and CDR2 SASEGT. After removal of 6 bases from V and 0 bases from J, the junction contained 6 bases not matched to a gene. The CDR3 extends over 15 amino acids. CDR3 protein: CASRAGTGVNTEAFF. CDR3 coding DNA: TGTGCCAGCAGAGCCGGGACAGGAGTGAACACTGAAGCTTTCTTT.

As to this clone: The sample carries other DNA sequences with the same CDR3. In nucleotides, the CDR3 is TGTGCCAGCAGCTTAGTGGGGTCTGGAAACACCATATATTTT. The encoded protein is CASSLVGSGNTIYF. This chain connects TRBV7-2 to TRBJ1-3; no definite D call. V shed 1 base and J shed 1 base, with 5 bases lying between them. CDR3 length: 14 residues. Germline V lookup: CDR1 SGHTA, CDR2 FQGNSA.

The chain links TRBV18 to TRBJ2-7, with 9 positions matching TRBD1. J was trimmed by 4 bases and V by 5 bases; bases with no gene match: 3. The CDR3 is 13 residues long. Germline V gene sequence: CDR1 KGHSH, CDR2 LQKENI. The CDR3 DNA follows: TGTGCCAGCTCAGCACAGGGGGCTTACGAGCAGTACTTC. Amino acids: CASSAQGAYEQYF.

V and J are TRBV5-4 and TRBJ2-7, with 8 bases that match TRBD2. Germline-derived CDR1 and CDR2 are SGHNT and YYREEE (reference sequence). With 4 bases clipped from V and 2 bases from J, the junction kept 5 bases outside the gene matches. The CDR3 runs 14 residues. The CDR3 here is CASSLTSATYEQYF. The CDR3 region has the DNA TGTGCCAGCAGCCTGACTAGCGCGACCTACGAGCAGTACTTC.

Here the CDR3 reads CASSLPGTYTGELFF. The CDR3 DNA reads as TGTGCCAGCAGCTTACCCGGGACGTACACCGGGGAGCTGTTTTTT. This chain joins TRBV7-3 and TRBJ2-2; possibly TRBD1 or TRBD2 for D (5 bases each). Trimming pared 2 bases from V and 3 bases from J, leaving 10 bases between. Per the germline V gene, CDR1 is SGHTA and CDR2 is FQGTGA. This CDR3 is 15 amino acids long.

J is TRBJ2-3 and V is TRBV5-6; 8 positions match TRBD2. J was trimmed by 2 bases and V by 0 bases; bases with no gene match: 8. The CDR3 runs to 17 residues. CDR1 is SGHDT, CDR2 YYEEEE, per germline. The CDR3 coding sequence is TGTGCCAGCAGCTTGGTGGGCGGGAGGAAAACCACAGATACGCAGTATTTT. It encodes CASSLVGGRKTTDTQYF.

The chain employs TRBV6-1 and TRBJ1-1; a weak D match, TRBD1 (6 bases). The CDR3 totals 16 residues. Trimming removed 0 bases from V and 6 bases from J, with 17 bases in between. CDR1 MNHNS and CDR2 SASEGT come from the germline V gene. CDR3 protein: CASSEAWGGRYAEAFF. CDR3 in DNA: TGTGCCAGCAGTGAAGCGTGGGGGGGCCGTTACGCTGAAGCTTTCTTT.

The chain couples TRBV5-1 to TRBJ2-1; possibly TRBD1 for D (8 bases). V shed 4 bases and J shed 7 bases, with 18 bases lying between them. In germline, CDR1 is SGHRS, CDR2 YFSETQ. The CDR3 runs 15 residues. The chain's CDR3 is CASSLLGQGGNEQFF. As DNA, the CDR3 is TGCGCCAGCAGCCTCCTCGGACAGGGAGGGAATGAGCAGTTCTTC.

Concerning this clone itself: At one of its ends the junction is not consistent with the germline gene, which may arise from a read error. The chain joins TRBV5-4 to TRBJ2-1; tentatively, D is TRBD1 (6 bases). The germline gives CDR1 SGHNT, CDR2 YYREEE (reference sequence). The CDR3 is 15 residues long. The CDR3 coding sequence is TGTGCCAGCGCACCGCAGGGGTCAGCCTACTATGAGCAGTTCTTC. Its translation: CASAPQGSAYYEQFF.

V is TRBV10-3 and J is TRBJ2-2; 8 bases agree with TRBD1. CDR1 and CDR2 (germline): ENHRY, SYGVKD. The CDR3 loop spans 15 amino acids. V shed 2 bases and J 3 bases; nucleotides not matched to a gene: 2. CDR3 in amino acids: CAISEAGGDTGELFF. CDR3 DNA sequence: TGTGCCATCAGTGAGGCAGGGGGCGACACCGGGGAGCTGTTTTTT.

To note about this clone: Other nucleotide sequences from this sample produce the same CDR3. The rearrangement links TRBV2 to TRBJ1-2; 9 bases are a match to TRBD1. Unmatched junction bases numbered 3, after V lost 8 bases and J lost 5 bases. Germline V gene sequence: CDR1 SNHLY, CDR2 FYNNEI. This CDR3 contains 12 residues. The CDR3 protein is CASRDRGYGYTF. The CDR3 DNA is TGTGCCAGCCGAGACAGGGGGTATGGCTACACCTTC.

The CDR3: CASSTHGGTEAFF. CDR3 in DNA: TGTGCCAGCAGCACCCACGGGGGGACTGAAGCTTTCTTT. V is TRBV7-2 and J is TRBJ1-1, with a tentative D call TRBD1 (5 bases). The germline V and J ends were trimmed by 5 bases and 5 bases, with 12 bases remaining between them. The CDR3 contains 13 residues. Germline V gene sequence: CDR1 SGHTA, CDR2 FQGNSA.

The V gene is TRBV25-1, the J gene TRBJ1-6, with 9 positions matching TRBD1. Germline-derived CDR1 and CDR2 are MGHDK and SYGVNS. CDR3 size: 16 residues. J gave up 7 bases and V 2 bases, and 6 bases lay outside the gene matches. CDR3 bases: TGTGCCAGCAGTGAAGGGACAGGGCGATGGAATTCACCCCTCCACTTT. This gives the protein CASSEGTGRWNSPLHF.

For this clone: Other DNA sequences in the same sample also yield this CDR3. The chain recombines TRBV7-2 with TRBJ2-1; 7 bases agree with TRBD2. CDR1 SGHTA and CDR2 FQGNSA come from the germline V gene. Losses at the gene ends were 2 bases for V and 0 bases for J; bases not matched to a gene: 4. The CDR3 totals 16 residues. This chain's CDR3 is CASSLFGGSSYNEQFF. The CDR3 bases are TGTGCCAGCAGCTTATTCGGCGGGAGCTCCTACAATGAGCAGTTCTTC.

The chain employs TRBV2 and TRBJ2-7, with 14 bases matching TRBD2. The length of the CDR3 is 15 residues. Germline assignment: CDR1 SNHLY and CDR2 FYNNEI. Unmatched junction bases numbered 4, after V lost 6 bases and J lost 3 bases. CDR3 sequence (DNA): TGTGCCAGCAGCCTTGGGACTAGCGGGAGCTACGAGCAGTACTTC. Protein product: CASSLGTSGSYEQYF.

CDR3 nucleotides: TGTGCCAGTAGTATCCCCCGACCGATGGGACAGATCTATGGCTACACCTTC. Translation: CASSIPRPMGQIYGYTF. J is TRBJ1-2 and V is TRBV19, with 7 bases lining up with TRBD1. Germline lookup yields CDR1 LNHDA and CDR2 SQIVND (reference sequence). The trim removed 3 bases at V and 4 bases at J, leaving 14 bases unmatched. The CDR3 extends over 17 amino acids.

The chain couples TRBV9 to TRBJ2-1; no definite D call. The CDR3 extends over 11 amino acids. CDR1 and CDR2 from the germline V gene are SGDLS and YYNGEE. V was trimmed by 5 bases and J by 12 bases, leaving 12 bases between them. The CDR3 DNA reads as TGTGCCAGCAGTGATTTAACGGTGCAGTTCTTC. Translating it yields CASSDLTVQFF.

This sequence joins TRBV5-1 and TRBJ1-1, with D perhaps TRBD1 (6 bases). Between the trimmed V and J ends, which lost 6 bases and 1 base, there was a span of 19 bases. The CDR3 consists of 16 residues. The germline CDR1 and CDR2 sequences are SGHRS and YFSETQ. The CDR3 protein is CASTRDTAVGNTEAFF. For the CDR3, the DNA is TGCGCCAGCACCCGGGACACTGCCGTTGGGAACACTGAAGCTTTCTTT.

The CDR3: CASSLLGAVDTEAFF. CDR3 nucleotides: TGTGCCAGCAGCTTACTCGGGGCCGTAGACACTGAAGCTTTCTTT. J is TRBJ1-1 and V is TRBV7-3; the D gene is possibly TRBD1 (5 bases). The CDR3 runs to 15 residues. Germline lookup yields CDR1 SGHTA and CDR2 FQGTGA. V was cut by 2 bases and J by 3 bases, with 13 bases left in between.

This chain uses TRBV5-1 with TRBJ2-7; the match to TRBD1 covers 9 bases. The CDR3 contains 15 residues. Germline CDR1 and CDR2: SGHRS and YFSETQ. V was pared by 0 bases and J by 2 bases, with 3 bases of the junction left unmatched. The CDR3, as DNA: TGCGCCAGCAGCTTGGGGACAGGGGTGGCCTACGAGCAGTACTTC. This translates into CASSLGTGVAYEQYF.

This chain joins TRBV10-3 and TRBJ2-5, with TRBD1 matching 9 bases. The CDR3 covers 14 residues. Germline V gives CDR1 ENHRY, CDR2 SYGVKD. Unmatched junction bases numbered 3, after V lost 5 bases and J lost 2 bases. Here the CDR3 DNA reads TGTGCCATCAGTTCACAGGGGGCACAAGAGACCCAGTACTTC. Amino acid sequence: CAISSQGAQETQYF.

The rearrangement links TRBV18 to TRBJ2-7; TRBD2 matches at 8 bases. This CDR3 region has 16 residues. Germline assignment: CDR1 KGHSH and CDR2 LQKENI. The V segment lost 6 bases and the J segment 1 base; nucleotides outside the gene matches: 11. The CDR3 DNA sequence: TGTGCCAGCTCCCCGACCGGGACTAGTATATCCTACGAGCAGTACTTC. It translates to CASSPTGTSISYEQYF.

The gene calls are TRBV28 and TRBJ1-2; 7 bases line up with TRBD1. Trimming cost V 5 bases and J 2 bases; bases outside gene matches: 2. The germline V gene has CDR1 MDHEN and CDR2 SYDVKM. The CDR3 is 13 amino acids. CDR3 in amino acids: CASSMGQNYGYTF. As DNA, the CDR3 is TGTGCCAGCAGTATGGGACAGAACTATGGCTACACCTTC.

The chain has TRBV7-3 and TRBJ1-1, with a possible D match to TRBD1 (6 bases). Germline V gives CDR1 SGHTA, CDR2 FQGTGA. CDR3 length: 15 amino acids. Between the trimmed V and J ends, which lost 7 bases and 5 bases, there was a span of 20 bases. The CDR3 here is CASIPAGRGNTEAFF. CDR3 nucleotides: TGTGCCAGCATCCCGGCGGGGAGGGGGAATACTGAAGCTTTCTTT.

The CDR3: CASSSPRWAREQYF. In nucleotides, the CDR3 is TGTGCCAGCAGCTCCCCCCGTTGGGCGCGGGAGCAGTACTTC. This chain joins TRBV11-2 and TRBJ2-7; D unclear. The CDR3 is 14 residues long. CDR1 and CDR2 (germline): SGHAT, FQNNGV. Trimming removed 4 bases at V and 7 bases at J, with 17 bases between. Using reference TRBV11-2 and TRBJ2-7 for the parts outside the CDR3, the full variable domain is EAGVAQSPRYKIIEKRQSVAFWCNPISGHATLYWYQQILGQGPKLLIQFQNNGVVDDSQLPKDRFSAERLKGVDSTLKIQPAKLEDSAVYLCASSSPRWAREQYFGPGTRLTVT.

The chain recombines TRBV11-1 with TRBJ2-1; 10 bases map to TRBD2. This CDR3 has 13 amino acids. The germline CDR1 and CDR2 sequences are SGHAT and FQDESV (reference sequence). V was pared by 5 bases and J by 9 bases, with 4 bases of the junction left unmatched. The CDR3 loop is CASSTGLATEQFF. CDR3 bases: TGTGCCAGCAGCACGGGACTAGCGACTGAGCAGTTCTTC.

Here the CDR3 reads CASSFGAIETQYF. The CDR3 region has the DNA TGTGCCAGCAGCTTTGGGGCTATAGAGACCCAGTACTTC. The genes are TRBV7-2 and TRBJ2-5, with a tentative D call TRBD1 (5 bases). The CDR3 is made up of 13 amino acids. V lost 3 bases to trimming and J lost 4 bases, with 9 bases between them. From germline, CDR1 is SGHTA and CDR2 FQGNSA.